This T cell receptor beta chain was captured by sequencing in a study of T cells expressing NK-cell markers. No DNA is given; TCRdb re-called the 5' RACE reads and lists each CDR3 protein once. The sample totals fewer than 300,000 distinct CDR3 sequences; its top ten clones hold about 4%. The germline gives CDR1 SSHAT, CDR2 FNYEAQ (reference sequence). The CDR3 length is 15 residues. The sequenced material came from blood T cells: a sorted CD56 or NKG2C T cell subset, CD4+ or CD8+ T cells, or bulk PBMC T cells (not recorded which). The TCR comes from a woman aged 18-70 years in good health. V gene TRBV7-7 combines with J gene TRBJ2-1; TCRdb lists TRBD1, though no DNA is available to test this call. CDR3 region: CASSSRQGIQNEQFF.